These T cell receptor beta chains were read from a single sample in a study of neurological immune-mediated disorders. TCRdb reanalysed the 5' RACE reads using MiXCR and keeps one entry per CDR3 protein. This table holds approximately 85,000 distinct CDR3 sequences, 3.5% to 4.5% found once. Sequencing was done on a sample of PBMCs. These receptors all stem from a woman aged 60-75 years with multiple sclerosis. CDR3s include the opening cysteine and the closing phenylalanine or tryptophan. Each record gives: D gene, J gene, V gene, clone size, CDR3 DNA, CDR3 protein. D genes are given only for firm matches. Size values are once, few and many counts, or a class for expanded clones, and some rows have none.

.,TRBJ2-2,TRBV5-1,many,TGCGCCAGCAGCCAAGGGATGGACCGAAAGACCGGGGAGCTGTTTTTT,CASSQGMDRKTGELFF
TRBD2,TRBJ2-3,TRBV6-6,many,TGTGCCAGCAGTCCCCTCGGGAGGGGACTTACGCAGTATTTT,CASSPLGRGLTQYF
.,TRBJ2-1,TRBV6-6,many,TGTGCCAGCAGTTACCCAGGTGGGGACAATGAGCAGTTCTTC,CASSYPGGDNEQFF
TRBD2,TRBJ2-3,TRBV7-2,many,TGTGCCAGCAGCTTAAGCGGGGGCCCAGATACGCAGTATTTT,CASSLSGGPDTQYF
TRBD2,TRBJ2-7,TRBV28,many,TGTGCCAGCACGGGGGGGAGGGCCTACGAGCAGTACTTC,CASTGGRAYEQYF
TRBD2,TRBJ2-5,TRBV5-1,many,TGCGCCAGCAGCCCCCCCTCTAGCGGACAAGAGACCCAGTACTTC,CASSPPSSGQETQYF
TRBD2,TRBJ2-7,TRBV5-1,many,TGCGCCAGCAGCCCGCGGACTAGCGGGGGCTACGAGCAGTACTTC,CASSPRTSGGYEQYF
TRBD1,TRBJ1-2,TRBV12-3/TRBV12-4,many,TGTGCCAGCAGAACCCCAGGGGACAGGGACTTCTATGGCTACACCTTC,CASRTPGDRDFYGYTF
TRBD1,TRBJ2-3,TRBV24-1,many,TGTGCCACCAGTGGCCCGGACAGGGGGCTAGATACGCAGTATTTT,CATSGPDRGLDTQYF
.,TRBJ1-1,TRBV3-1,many,TGTGCCAGCAGCCAAGTGGGTTTGGGCATGAACACTGAAGCTTTCTTT,CASSQVGLGMNTEAFF
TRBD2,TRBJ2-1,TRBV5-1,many,TGCGCCAGCAGCTTGGGGACTAGCGGCAAGTACAATGAGCAGTTCTTC,CASSLGTSGKYNEQFF
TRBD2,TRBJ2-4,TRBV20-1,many,TGCAGTGCAGGAAAGAATAGCGGGTTGGCCAAAAACATTCAGTACTTC,CSAGKNSGLAKNIQYF
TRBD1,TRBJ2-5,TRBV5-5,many,TGTGCCAGCAGCTTGGCCCCACAGGGGAGCGAGACCCAGTACTTC,CASSLAPQGSETQYF
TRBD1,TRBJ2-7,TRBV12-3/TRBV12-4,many,TGTGCCAGCTTGGGACAGGGGATAAGCTACGAGCAGTACTTC,CASLGQGISYEQYF
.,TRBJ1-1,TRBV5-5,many,TGTGCCAGCAACGGCGGCGTGCTGACTCAAGCTTTCTTT,CASNGGVLTQAFF
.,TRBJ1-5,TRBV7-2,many,TGTGCCAGCAGCTTAGGAGCAGGGGTGAATCAGCCCCAGCATTTT,CASSLGAGVNQPQHF
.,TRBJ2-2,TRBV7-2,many,TGTGCCAGCCTCCGGGGCATCGGGGAGCTGTTTTTT,CASLRGIGELFF
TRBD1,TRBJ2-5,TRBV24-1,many,TGTGCCACCAGCGCACAGGGGATGGGTGAGGAGACCCAGTACTTC,CATSAQGMGEETQYF
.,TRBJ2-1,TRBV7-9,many,TGTGCCAACAGCTTAGTTTCTCTCGAGCAGTTCTTC,CANSLVSLEQFF
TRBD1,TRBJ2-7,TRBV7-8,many,TGTGCCAGCAGCAGGACAGGGGAACCCTACGAGCAGTACTTC,CASSRTGEPYEQYF
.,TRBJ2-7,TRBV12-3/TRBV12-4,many,TGTGCCAGCAGCCGGAAGGGGGGCTACGAGCAGTACTTC,CASSRKGGYEQYF
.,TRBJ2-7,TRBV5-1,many,TGCGCCAGCAGCTTGGGTCGCAGCCTCTCCTACGAGCAGTACTTC,CASSLGRSLSYEQYF
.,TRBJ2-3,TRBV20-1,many,TGCAGTGCTAGAGATCTCCGGGGAGAAAGCACAGATACGCAGTATTTT,CSARDLRGESTDTQYF
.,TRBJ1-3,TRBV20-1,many,TGCAGTGCCCCCGCAGCAAGCTCTGGAAACACCATATATTTT,CSAPAASSGNTIYF
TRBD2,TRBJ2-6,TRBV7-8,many,TGTGCCAGCAGCGTATTGACTAGCGGGGGGGTTGGGGCCAACGTCCTGACTTTC,CASSVLTSGGVGANVLTF
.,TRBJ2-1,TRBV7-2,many,TGTGCCAGCAGCCAGTCGGGTGAGCAGTTCTTC,CASSQSGEQFF
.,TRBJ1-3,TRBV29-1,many,TGCAGCGTGGCGGGAAACACCATATATTTT,CSVAGNTIYF
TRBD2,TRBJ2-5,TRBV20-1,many,TGCAGTGCGCCGAGACTAGCCCAAGAGACCCAGTACTTC,CSAPRLAQETQYF
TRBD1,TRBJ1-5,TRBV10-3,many,TGTGCCATCAGTTCGGGACAGGGAAATCAGCCCCAGCATTTT,CAISSGQGNQPQHF
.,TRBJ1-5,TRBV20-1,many,TGCAGTGCTAGAGAAGGAGGGGGGGTTCAGCCCCAGCATTTT,CSAREGGGVQPQHF
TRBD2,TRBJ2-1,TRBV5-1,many,TGCGCCAGCAGCTACCCCGGGACTAGCGGGGTTGATGAGCAGTTCTTC,CASSYPGTSGVDEQFF
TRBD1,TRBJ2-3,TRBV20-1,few,TGCAGTGCTAGACAGGGGGCTTCAGATACGCAGTATTTT,CSARQGASDTQYF
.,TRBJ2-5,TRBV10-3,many,TGTGCCATCATGCCGGGACCCCAAGAGACCCAGTACTTC,CAIMPGPQETQYF
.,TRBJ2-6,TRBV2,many,TGTGCCAGCAGCCCACTAGCTTCAGGGGCCAACGTCCTGACTTTC,CASSPLASGANVLTF
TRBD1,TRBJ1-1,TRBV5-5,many,TGTGCCAGCAGCTTTTCAGGGGGCAACACTGAAGCTTTCTTT,CASSFSGGNTEAFF
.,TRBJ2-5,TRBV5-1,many,TGCGCCAGCAGCTTGGCCCTACAAGAGACCCAGTACTTC,CASSLALQETQYF
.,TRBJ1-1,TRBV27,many,TGTGCCAGCAGTTTAACGGCCGGGACGGAGGCTTTCTTT,CASSLTAGTEAFF
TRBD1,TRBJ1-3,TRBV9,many,TGTGCCAGCAGCGTAGGTATAGGGGGCTCCTCTGGAAACACCATATATTTT,CASSVGIGGSSGNTIYF
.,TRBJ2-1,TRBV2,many,TGTGCCAGCAGTGAAGTTCGGATGAATGAGCAGTTCTTC,CASSEVRMNEQFF
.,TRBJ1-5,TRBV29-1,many,TGCAGCGTTGACTCCGGGGGAGGTCAGCCCCAGCATTTT,CSVDSGGGQPQHF
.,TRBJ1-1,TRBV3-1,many,TGTGCCAGCAGCCCCACCCCAGTCATGAACACTGAAGCTTTCTTT,CASSPTPVMNTEAFF
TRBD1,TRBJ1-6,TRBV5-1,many,TGCGCCAGCAGCTTTTCCGGGACAGCCAGCGATTGCCACTTT,CASSFSGTASDCHF
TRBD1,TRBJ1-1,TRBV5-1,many,TGCGCCAGCAGCCGCTGGACAGGGAACACTGAAGCTTTCTTT,CASSRWTGNTEAFF
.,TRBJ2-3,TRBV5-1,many,TGCGCCAGCAGCTTTCCCCGGGGGACCACAGATACGCAGTATTTT,CASSFPRGTTDTQYF
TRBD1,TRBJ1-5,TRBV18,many,TGTGCCAGCTCACCCCAGGGGGCGGGTCAGCCCCAGCATTTT,CASSPQGAGQPQHF
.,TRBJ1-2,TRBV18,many,TGTGCCAGCTCACCAGTCGACGGCTACACCTTC,CASSPVDGYTF
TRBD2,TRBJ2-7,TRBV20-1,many,TGCAGTGCTCTCCAATTGAGCGGGGTCTACGAGCAGTACTTC,CSALQLSGVYEQYF
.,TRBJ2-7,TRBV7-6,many,TGTGCCAGCAGCTTAGACGGGGATCTCGAGCAGTACTTC,CASSLDGDLEQYF
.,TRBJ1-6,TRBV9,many,TGTGCCAGCAGCGCGACACTCCGGGATTCACCCCTCCACTTT,CASSATLRDSPLHF
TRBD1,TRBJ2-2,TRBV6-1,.,TGTGCCAGCAGGGACAGGCAGAACACCGGGGAGCTGTTTTTT,CASRDRQNTGELFF
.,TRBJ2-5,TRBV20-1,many,TGCAGTGCTAGGGGACTGGGGGGGCTCGGAGAGACCCAGTACTTC,CSARGLGGLGETQYF
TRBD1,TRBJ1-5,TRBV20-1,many,TGCAGTGCTAGAGCCGACAGGGGGAATCAGCCCCAGCATTTT,CSARADRGNQPQHF
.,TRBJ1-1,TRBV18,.,TGTGCCAGCTCCCCAACGGACGGCGCAAACACTGAAGCTTTCTTT,CASSPTDGANTEAFF
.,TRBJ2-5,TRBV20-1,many,TGCAGTGCGACCTTTGGGCGAGGGGATGGGACCCAGTACTTC,CSATFGRGDGTQYF
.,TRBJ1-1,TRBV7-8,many,TGTGCCAGCAGCTTACGGGAGCGGACGAACACTGAAGCTTTCTTT,CASSLRERTNTEAFF
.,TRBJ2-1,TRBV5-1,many,TGCGCCAGCAGCTTGTCTCGCGGAAATTACAATGAGCAGTTCTTC,CASSLSRGNYNEQFF
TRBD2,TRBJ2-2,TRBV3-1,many,TGTGCCAGCAGCCAACAAAGGGGGGCTAGCGGGGTTTATAGCACCGGGGAGCTGTTTTTT,CASSQQRGASGVYSTGELFF
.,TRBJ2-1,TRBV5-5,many,TGTGCCAGCAGCTTGGTTGGACAGAAAAACAATGAGCAGTTCTTC,CASSLVGQKNNEQFF
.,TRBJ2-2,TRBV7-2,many,TGTGCCAGCAGCTTAGCACCCGGCCCGAACACCGGGGAGCTGTTTTTT,CASSLAPGPNTGELFF